These 21 T cell receptor beta chains share one sample of origin, sequenced in a study of blood T cells in healthy people across ages (dated by TCRdb to the mid-2010s). The library was made by 5' RACE. TCRdb lists the instrument as Illumina HiSeq 2500. A second PCR of about 6 to 11 cycles was run with a J-beta primer mix and a sample-barcoded 5' primer. In-frame beta chains were kept once TCRdb had trimmed the public reads at Q25 with fastp and called clones with MiXCR. Duplicate CDR3 protein sequences are folded into a single record with the most common DNA and genes. In this sample the table shows 1.2 million to 1.5 million distinct CDR3 sequences, 42% of which occur a single time. The ten largest clones capture around 8% of the sample. Sample: blood. The source of these receptors is a woman aged 18-30 years in good health.

The chain uses TRBV20-1 and TRBJ2-3; D is unresolved. The CDR3 consists of 12 residues. CDR1 DFQATT and CDR2 SNEGSKA come from the germline V gene (reference sequence). V was trimmed by 6 bases and J by 2 bases, leaving 9 bases between them. CDR3 in DNA: TGCAGTGCCCCAATTTACACAGATACGCAGTATTTT. This encodes CSAPIYTDTQYF.

The chain uses TRBV7-2 and TRBJ2-1; tentatively, D is TRBD1 (7 bases). The CDR3 is made up of 17 amino acids. V was clipped by 5 bases and J by 0 bases, with 17 bases between them. Germline V CDR1 and CDR2: SGHTA, FQGNSA. CDR3 bases: TGTACCAGCAGCAAGACGGGGGACAGACTCTCCTACAATGAGCAGTTCTTC. Translated: CTSSKTGDRLSYNEQFF. Supplemented by reference TRBV7-2 and TRBJ2-1, the full variable domain reads GAGVSQSPSNKVTEKGKDVELRCDPISGHTALYWYRQSLGQGLEFLIYFQGNSAPDKSGLPSDRFSAERTGGSVSTLTIQRTQQEDSAVYLCTSSKTGDRLSYNEQFFGPGTRLTVL.

The chain carries TRBV4-1 and TRBJ2-1; D not resolved. Per the germline V gene, CDR1 is MGHRA and CDR2 is YSYEKL. The CDR3 contains 15 residues. V was trimmed by 2 bases and J by 0 bases, leaving 8 bases between them. The CDR3 sequence is CASSQPASSYNEQFF. CDR3 in DNA: TGCGCCAGCAGCCAACCGGCGAGCTCCTACAATGAGCAGTTCTTC.

The CDR3 protein is CASSYSGSPRNEKLFF. Written as DNA, the CDR3 is TGTGCCAGCAGTTACTCTGGCTCCCCGCGGAATGAAAAACTGTTTTTT. The chain carries TRBV6-5 and TRBJ1-4; D remains unclear. CDR3 length: 16 amino acids. Germline assignment: CDR1 MNHEY and CDR2 SVGAGI. V was pared by 0 bases and J by 5 bases, with 13 bases between.

This clonotype came up once. The chain carries TRBV6-5 and TRBJ2-3, with D possibly matching TRBD2 (6 bases). The germline V and J ends were trimmed by 6 bases and 3 bases, with 16 bases remaining between them. The CDR3 consists of 15 residues. Germline V gives CDR1 MNHEY, CDR2 SVGAGI. The CDR3 here is CASSRGASGTDTQYF. The CDR3 DNA follows: TGTGCCAGCAGCCGCGGGGCTAGTGGGACAGATACGCAGTATTTT.

The J gene is TRBJ1-2, the V gene TRBV2; D is possibly TRBD1 (6 bases). Germline values: CDR1 SNHLY, CDR2 FYNNEI. CDR3 length: 13 residues. The germline V and J ends were trimmed by 8 bases and 4 bases, with 14 bases remaining between them. Here the CDR3 reads CASQQGLVYGYTF. In nucleotides, the CDR3 is TGTGCCAGCCAACAGGGACTCGTCTATGGCTACACCTTC.

The V gene is TRBV4-2, the J gene TRBJ2-3; 12 nucleotides line up with TRBD2. The CDR3 extends over 15 amino acids. V lost 4 bases to trimming and J lost 8 bases; unmatched junction nucleotides: 7. Germline CDR1 and CDR2: LGHNA and YNFKEQ. The DNA of the CDR3 is TGTGCCAGCAGCCCAGGGACTAGCGGGTTCGGTACGCAGTATTTT. Translated: CASSPGTSGFGTQYF.

The chain combines TRBV20-1 with TRBJ1-2, with D maybe TRBD1 (6 bases). CDR1 DFQATT and CDR2 SNEGSKA come from the germline V gene (reference sequence). Trimming took 3 bases from V and 4 from J, leaving 15 bases between them. This CDR3 is built from 14 residues. The CDR3 reads CSASYLGASYGYTF. In nucleotides, the CDR3 is TGCAGTGCTAGCTATCTGGGGGCAAGCTATGGCTACACCTTC.

A few counts support this clonotype. J is TRBJ1-2 and V is TRBV6-2 or TRBV6-3, with D unclear. From germline, CDR1 is MNHEY and CDR2 SVGEGT. CDR3 length: 14 amino acids. Trimming left V 6 bases short and J 6 bases short, with 17 bases between. CDR3 region: CASRIQYVPDGYTF. The CDR3 DNA reads as TGTGCCAGCAGAATTCAGTACGTTCCAGATGGCTACACCTTC.

This clonotype was detected only once. The chain carries TRBV27 and TRBJ1-1, with D maybe TRBD1 (6 bases). Trimming cost V 6 bases and J 5 bases, with 19 bases left between them. The CDR3 extends over 15 amino acids. The germline gives CDR1 MNHEY, CDR2 SMNVEV (reference sequence). CDR3 region: CASRTSGDGRTEAFF. For the CDR3, the DNA is TGTGCCAGCAGAACGTCAGGGGATGGGAGAACTGAAGCTTTCTTT.

This clonotype was seen a single time. The rearrangement joins TRBV7-8 to TRBJ2-4, with D maybe TRBD2 (6 bases). The CDR3 extends over 16 amino acids. The germline gives CDR1 SGHVS, CDR2 FQNEAQ. V lost 1 base and J 3 bases, leaving 13 bases between the germline ends. As DNA, the CDR3 is TGTGCCAGCAGCTTAGGGGCGGGGTGGGTCAAAAACATTCAGTACTTC. Amino acids: CASSLGAGWVKNIQYF.

The chain is built from TRBV6-2 or TRBV6-3 and TRBJ2-3; D is perhaps TRBD2 (6 bases). Germline V lookup: CDR1 MNHEY, CDR2 SVGEGT. This CDR3 has 13 amino acids. Trimming left V 11 bases short and J 3 bases short, with 15 bases between. Here the CDR3 reads CAAAEGGTDTQYF. CDR3 nucleotides: TGTGCCGCCGCGGAGGGCGGTACAGATACGCAGTATTTT.

This clonotype was detected a few times. CDR3: CASSSPGDSSEKLFF. CDR3 bases: TGTGCCAGCAGCTCACCAGGGGATTCAAGTGAAAAACTGTTTTTT. This rearrangement joins TRBV28 to TRBJ1-4, with D maybe TRBD1 (6 bases). Germline loops: CDR1 MDHEN, CDR2 SYDVKM. Trimming removed 6 bases at V and 7 bases at J, with 18 bases between. This CDR3 has 15 residues.

The chain is built from TRBV27 and TRBJ2-7, with D possibly matching TRBD1 (6 bases). The CDR3 contains 14 residues. Germline CDR1 MNHEY, CDR2 SMNVEV (reference sequence). V was cut by 2 bases and J by 7 bases, with 15 bases left in between. The CDR3 region has the DNA TGTGCCAGCAGTTTAGGGACAATTTACAATGAGCAGTACTTC. Protein product: CASSLGTIYNEQYF.

The chain uses TRBV4-1 and TRBJ2-7; 10 bases agree with TRBD2. V lost 1 base, J lost 8 bases, and 8 bases stayed unmatched. CDR1 is MGHRA and CDR2 is YSYEKL in the germline V gene. The CDR3 covers 15 residues. The CDR3 nucleotides read TGCGCCAGCAGCCAAGCGACTAGCGGGCTCCTCAAGCAGTACTTC. Translated, it gives CASSQATSGLLKQYF.

In the case of this clonotype: A much larger clonotype is one base distant, so this may be a read error. This chain links TRBV5-1 with TRBJ2-4; no firm D call. The J call may be in error: the DNA end matches TRBJ2-7 better. The CDR3 runs to 16 residues. Germline lookup yields CDR1 SGHRS and CDR2 YFSETQ. In DNA, the CDR3 is TGCGCCAGCAGCTTGGGCCTCTTAGAAGGGATCTACGAGCAGTACTTC. It specifies CASSLGLLEGIYEQYF.

V is TRBV9 and J is TRBJ2-1, with 8 bases identical to TRBD2. Per the germline V gene, CDR1 is SGDLS and CDR2 is YYNGEE. V gave up 6 bases and J gave up 10 bases; unmatched junction bases: 15. CDR3 size: 15 residues. The CDR3 spells CASTKGTGGPEEQFF. CDR3 sequence (DNA): TGTGCCAGCACCAAAGGAACGGGGGGGCCTGAAGAGCAGTTCTTC.

The table lists this clonotype with a few counts. The chain uses TRBV12-3 or TRBV12-4 and TRBJ2-7, with 8 bases identical to TRBD1. Trimming took 6 bases from V and 7 from J; bases not matched to a gene: 5. This CDR3 has 12 residues. CDR3 protein: CASSQTGEEQYF. DNA for the CDR3: TGTGCCAGCAGCCAGACAGGGGAGGAGCAGTACTTC.

This chain connects TRBV27 to TRBJ2-7; 9 nucleotides match TRBD2. V dropped 2 bases and J dropped 0; count of bases not matched to a gene: 2. Germline lookup yields CDR1 MNHEY and CDR2 SMNVEV (reference sequence). This CDR3 has 15 residues. The CDR3 nucleotides are TGTGCCAGCAGTTTACTAGCGGGGTTCTCCTACGAGCAGTACTTC. It is translated as CASSLLAGFSYEQYF.

The rearrangement uses TRBV9 and TRBJ1-1; possibly TRBD1 for D (5 bases). The V and J ends lost 4 bases and 3 bases respectively, with 16 bases between them. This CDR3 is built from 15 residues. CDR1 is SGDLS and CDR2 is YYNGEE in the germline V gene. The CDR3, as DNA: TGTGCCAGCAGCAGGGCGGCCAGGGAAGACACTGAAGCTTTCTTT. Translating gives CASSRAAREDTEAFF.

V gene TRBV18 combines with J gene TRBJ2-1, with 8 nucleotides matching TRBD2. The CDR3 has 18 residues. The germline V gene encodes CDR1 KGHSH and CDR2 LQKENI. With V trimmed by 6 bases and J by 6 bases, 19 bases remained unmatched. The CDR3: CASSPTTATSATPNEQFF. The DNA of the CDR3 is TGTGCCAGCTCGCCTACCACCGCGACTAGCGCCACCCCCAATGAGCAGTTCTTC.